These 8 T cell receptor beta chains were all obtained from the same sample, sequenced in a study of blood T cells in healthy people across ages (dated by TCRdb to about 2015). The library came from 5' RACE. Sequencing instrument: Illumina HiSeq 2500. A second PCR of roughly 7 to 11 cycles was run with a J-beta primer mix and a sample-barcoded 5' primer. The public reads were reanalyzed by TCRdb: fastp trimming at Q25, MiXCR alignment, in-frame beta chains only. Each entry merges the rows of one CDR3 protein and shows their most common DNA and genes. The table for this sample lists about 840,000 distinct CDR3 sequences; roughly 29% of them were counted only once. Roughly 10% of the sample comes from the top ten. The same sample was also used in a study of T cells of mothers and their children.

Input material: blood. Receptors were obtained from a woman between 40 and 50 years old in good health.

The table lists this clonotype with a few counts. The CDR3 region is CATSESGQSYEQYF. For the CDR3, the DNA is TGTGCCACCAGTGAATCGGGACAGTCCTACGAGCAGTACTTC. This chain uses TRBV24-1 with TRBJ2-7; TRBD1 matches 7 bases. Trimming removed 4 bases from V and 1 base from J; junction bases left unmatched: 3. CDR1 KGHDR and CDR2 SFDVKD come from the germline V gene. The CDR3 length is 14 residues.

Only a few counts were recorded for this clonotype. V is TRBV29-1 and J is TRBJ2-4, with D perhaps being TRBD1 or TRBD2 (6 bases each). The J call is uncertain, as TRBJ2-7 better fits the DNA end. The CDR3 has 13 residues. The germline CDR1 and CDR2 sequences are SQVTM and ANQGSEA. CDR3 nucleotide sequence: TGCAGCGTCAAATCCGGGGGCATAACCGAGCAGTACTTC. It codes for CSVKSGGITEQYF.

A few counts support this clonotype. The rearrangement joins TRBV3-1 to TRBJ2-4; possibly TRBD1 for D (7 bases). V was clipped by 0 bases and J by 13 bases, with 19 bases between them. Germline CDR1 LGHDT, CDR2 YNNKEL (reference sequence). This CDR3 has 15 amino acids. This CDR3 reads CASSQDIGGGRGQYF. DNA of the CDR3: TGTGCCAGCAGCCAAGATATAGGAGGGGGCAGAGGCCAGTACTTC.

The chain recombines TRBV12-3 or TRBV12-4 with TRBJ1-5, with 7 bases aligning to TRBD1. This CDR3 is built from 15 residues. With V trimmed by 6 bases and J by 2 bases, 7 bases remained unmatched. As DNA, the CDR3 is TGTGCCAGCAGGGAGGGGGCGTCAGGCAATCAGCCCCAGCATTTT. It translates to CASREGASGNQPQHF.

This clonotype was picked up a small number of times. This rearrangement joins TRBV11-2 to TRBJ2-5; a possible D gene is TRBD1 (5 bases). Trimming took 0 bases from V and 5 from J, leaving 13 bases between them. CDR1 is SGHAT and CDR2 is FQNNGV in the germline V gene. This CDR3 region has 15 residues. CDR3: CASSLDHQGWETQYF. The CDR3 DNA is TGTGCCAGCAGCTTAGATCATCAGGGCTGGGAGACCCAGTACTTC.

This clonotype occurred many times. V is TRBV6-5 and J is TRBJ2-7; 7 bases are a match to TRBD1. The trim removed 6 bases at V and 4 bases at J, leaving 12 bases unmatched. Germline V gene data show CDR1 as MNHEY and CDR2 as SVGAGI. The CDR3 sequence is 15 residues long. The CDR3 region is CASRYRGKGLYEQYF. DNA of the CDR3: TGTGCCAGCAGATACAGGGGAAAGGGGTTATACGAGCAGTACTTC.

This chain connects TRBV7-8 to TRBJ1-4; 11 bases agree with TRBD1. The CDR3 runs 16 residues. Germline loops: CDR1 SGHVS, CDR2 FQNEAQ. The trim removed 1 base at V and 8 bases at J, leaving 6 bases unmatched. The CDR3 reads CASSLEGTGGWEKLFF. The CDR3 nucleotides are TGTGCCAGCAGCTTAGAAGGGACAGGGGGATGGGAAAAACTGTTTTTT.

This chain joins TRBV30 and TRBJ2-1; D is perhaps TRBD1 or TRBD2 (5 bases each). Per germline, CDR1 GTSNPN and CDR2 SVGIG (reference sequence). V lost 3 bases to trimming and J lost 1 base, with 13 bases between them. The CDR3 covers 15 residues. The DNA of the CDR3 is TGTGCCTGGAGCCTCGGGACCTATTCCTACAATGAGCAGTTCTTC. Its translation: CAWSLGTYSYNEQFF.